One and the same sample provided the 10 T cell receptor beta chains below, sequenced in a study of blood T cell repertoires in COVID-19. The table came from immunoSEQ multiplex PCR; TCRdb's copy has only in-frame clones and leaves some out. The sample yields about 250,000 clones, 70% to 90% seen once. The sequenced material came from peripheral blood. These receptors all come from a young man with active or convalescent COVID-19.

The rearrangement uses TRBV5-4 and TRBJ2-2; 11 positions match TRBD1. With 2 bases clipped from V and 7 bases from J, the junction kept 4 bases outside the gene matches. Germline CDR1 and CDR2: SGHNT and YYREEE (reference sequence). The CDR3 covers 15 residues. The CDR3 is CASSLGQGAFGELFF. The CDR3, as DNA: TGTGCCAGCAGCTTAGGACAGGGGGCATTCGGGGAGCTGTTTTTT.

This rearrangement joins TRBV5-6 to TRBJ2-2; maybe TRBD2 (6 bases). Looked up from germline, CDR1 is SGHDT and CDR2 is YYEEEE. CDR3 size: 17 residues. Trimming took 0 bases from V and 1 from J, leaving 13 bases between them. CDR3 residues: CASSLGLVAVNTGELFF. As DNA, the CDR3 is TGTGCCAGCAGCTTGGGATTGGTAGCGGTGAACACCGGGGAGCTGTTTTTT.

The V call is TRBV6-2 or TRBV6-3, the J call TRBJ2-3; TRBD2 is a possible D gene (6 bases). V lost 1 base and J lost 6, with 11 bases in between. From germline, CDR1 is MNHEY and CDR2 SVGEGT. CDR3 length equals 14 residues. The CDR3, as DNA: TGTGCCAGCAGTTACTACCAGGGAGGCGATACGCAGTATTTT. It encodes CASSYYQGGDTQYF.

The chain uses TRBV7-8 and TRBJ1-1; no reliable D call. The CDR3 length is 15 residues. Germline CDR1 SGHVS, CDR2 FQNEAQ. Trimming took off 3 bases at V and 2 bases at J, with 13 bases between the two ends. The CDR3 region has the DNA TGTGCCAGCAGCTTGCTCATAGTTCCAAACACTGAAGCTTTCTTT. It specifies CASSLLIVPNTEAFF.

This rearrangement joins TRBV4-1 to TRBJ2-3, with 8 bases that match TRBD1. CDR3 length: 15 amino acids. Per the germline V gene, CDR1 is MGHRA and CDR2 is YSYEKL. With V trimmed by 4 bases and J by 0 bases, 3 bases remained unmatched. The CDR3 here is CASSPDRASTDTQYF. The CDR3 coding sequence is TGCGCCAGCAGCCCGGACAGGGCGAGCACAGATACGCAGTATTTT.

This clone has just a few counts. The chain carries TRBV2 and TRBJ2-7, with D perhaps matching TRBD2 (5 bases). CDR1 SNHLY and CDR2 FYNNEI come from the germline V gene. CDR3 length: 14 residues. Trimming removed 4 bases at V and 0 bases at J, with 10 bases between. The CDR3 loop reads CASSGTYSSYEQYF. CDR3 DNA sequence: TGTGCCAGCAGTGGGACTTATAGCTCCTACGAGCAGTACTTC.

The chain uses TRBV6-2 or TRBV6-3 and TRBJ2-2; tentative D call: TRBD2 (5 bases). This CDR3 is built from 12 residues. Trimming cost V 10 bases and J 7 bases, with 13 bases left between them. Germline loops: CDR1 MNHEY, CDR2 SVGEGT. CDR3 DNA: TGTGCCAACAGCAGAGGGATCGGGGAGCTGTTTTTT. Protein sequence: CANSRGIGELFF.

J is TRBJ2-7 and V is TRBV20-1, with 7 bases matching TRBD1. V shed 4 bases, J shed 2 bases, and the junction held 8 bases outside the gene matches. This CDR3 has 14 amino acids. Germline CDR1 DFQATT, CDR2 SNEGSKA (reference sequence). The CDR3 DNA reads as TGCAGTGCTAATGACAGGGAAGAAGCCTACGAGCAGTACTTC. Its translation is CSANDREEAYEQYF.

The rearrangement links TRBV4-3 to TRBJ1-6; maybe TRBD1 (5 bases). CDR3 length equals 12 residues. In germline, CDR1 is LGHNA, CDR2 YSLEER. The ends were cut back, 9 bases at V and 11 bases at J, with 14 bases in the middle. CDR3 region: CASRRQGTPLHF. The CDR3 bases are TGCGCCAGTCGAAGGCAGGGCACACCCCTCCACTTT.

This chain joins TRBV6-5 and TRBJ1-2; D not certain. V was shortened by 4 bases and J by 10 bases, with 16 bases between the two germline ends. CDR3 length: 13 residues. Germline V gene lookup returns CDR1 MNHEY and CDR2 SVGAGI. CDR3 DNA sequence: TGTGCCAGCAGTTCCCTGCGCGATAGTGACTACACCTTC. This sequence encodes CASSSLRDSDYTF.